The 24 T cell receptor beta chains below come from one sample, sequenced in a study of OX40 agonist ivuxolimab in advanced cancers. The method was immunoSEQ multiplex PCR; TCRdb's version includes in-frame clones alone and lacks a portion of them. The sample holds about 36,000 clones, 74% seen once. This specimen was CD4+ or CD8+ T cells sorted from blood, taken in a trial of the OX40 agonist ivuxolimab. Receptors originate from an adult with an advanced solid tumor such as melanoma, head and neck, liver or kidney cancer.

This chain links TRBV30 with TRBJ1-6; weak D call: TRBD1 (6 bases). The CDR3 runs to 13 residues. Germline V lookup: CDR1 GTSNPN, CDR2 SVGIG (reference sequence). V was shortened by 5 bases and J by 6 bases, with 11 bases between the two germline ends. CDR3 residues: CAWGQYFNSPLHF. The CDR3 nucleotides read TGTGCCTGGGGACAGTATTTTAATTCACCCCTCCACTTT.

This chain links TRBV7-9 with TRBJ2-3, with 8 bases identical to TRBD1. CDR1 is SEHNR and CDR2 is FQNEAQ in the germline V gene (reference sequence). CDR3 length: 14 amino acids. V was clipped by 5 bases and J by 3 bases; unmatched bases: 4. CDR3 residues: CASSADRGTDTQYF. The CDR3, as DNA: TGTGCCAGCAGCGCCGACAGGGGTACAGATACGCAGTATTTT.

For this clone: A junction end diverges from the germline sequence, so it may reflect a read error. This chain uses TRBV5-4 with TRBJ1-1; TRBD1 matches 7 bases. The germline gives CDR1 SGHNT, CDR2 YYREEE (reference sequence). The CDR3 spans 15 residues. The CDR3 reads CTSSPRQGVNTEAFF. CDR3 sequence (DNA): TGTACCAGCAGCCCACGACAGGGTGTGAACACTGAAGCTTTCTTT. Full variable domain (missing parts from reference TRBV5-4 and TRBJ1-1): ETGVTQSPTHLIKTRGQQVTLRCSSQSGHNTVSWYQQALGQGPQFIFQYYREEENGRGNFPPRFSGLQFPNYSSELNVNALELDDSALYLCTSSPRQGVNTEAFFGQGTRLTVV.

CDR3 sequence: CASSSNNEKLFF. In DNA, the CDR3 is TGTGCCAGCAGTTCAAACAATGAAAAACTGTTTTTT. The rearrangement uses TRBV2 and TRBJ1-4; no clear D gene. V was pared by 5 bases and J by 5 bases, with 6 bases between. Germline V gene data show CDR1 as SNHLY and CDR2 as FYNNEI. This CDR3 has 12 residues.

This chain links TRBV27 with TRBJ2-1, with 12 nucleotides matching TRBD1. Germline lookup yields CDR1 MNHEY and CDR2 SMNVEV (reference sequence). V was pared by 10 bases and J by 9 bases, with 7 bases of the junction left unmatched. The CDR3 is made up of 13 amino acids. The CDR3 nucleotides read TGTGCCACCTCCGGGACAGGGGGCTTTGAGCAGTTCTTC. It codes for CATSGTGGFEQFF.

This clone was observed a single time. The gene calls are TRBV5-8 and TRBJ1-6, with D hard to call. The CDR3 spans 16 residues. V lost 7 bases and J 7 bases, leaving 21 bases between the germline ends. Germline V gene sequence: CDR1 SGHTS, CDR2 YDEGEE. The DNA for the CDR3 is TGTGCCAGCGAAATAAGCCCTCGGACGGGGAATTCACCCCTCCACTTT. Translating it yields CASEISPRTGNSPLHF.

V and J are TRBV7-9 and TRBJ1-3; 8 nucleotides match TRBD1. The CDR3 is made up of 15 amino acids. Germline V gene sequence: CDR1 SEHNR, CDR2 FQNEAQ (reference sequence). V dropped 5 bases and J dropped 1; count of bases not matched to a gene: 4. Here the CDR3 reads CASSRTGSSGNTIYF. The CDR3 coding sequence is TGTGCCAGCAGCCGGACAGGGTCTTCTGGAAACACCATATATTTT.

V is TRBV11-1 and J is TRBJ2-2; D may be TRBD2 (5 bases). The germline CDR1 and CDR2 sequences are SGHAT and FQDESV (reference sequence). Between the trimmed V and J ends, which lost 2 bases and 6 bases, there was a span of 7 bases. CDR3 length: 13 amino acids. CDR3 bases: TGTGCCAGCAGCTTATACGGGGCCGGGGAGCTGTTTTTT. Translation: CASSLYGAGELFF. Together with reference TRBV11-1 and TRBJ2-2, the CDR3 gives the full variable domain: EAEVAQSPRYKITEKSQAVAFWCDPISGHATLYWYRQILGQGPELLVQFQDESVVDDSQLPKDRFSAERLKGVDSTLKIQPAELGDSAMYLCASSLYGAGELFFGEGSRLTVL.

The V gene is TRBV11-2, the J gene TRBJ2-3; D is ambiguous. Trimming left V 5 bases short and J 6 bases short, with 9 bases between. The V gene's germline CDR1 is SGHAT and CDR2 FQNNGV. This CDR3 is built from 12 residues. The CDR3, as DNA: TGTGCCAGCAGCACCCGCCTGGATACGCAGTATTTT. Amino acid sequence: CASSTRLDTQYF.

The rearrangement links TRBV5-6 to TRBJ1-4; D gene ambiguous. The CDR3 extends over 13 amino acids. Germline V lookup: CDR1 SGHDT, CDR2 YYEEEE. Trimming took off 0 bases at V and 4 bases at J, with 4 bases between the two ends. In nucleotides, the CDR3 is TGTGCCAGCAGCTTGGATTATAATGAAAAACTGTTTTTT. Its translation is CASSLDYNEKLFF.

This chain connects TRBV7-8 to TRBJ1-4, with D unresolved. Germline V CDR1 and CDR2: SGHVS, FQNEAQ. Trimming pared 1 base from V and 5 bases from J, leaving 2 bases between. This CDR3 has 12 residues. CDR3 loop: CASSLGNEKLFF. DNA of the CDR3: TGTGCCAGCAGCTTAGGGAATGAAAAACTGTTTTTT. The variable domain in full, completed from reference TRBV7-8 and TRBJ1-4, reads GAGVSQSPRYKVAKRGQDVALRCDPISGHVSLFWYQQALGQGPEFLTYFQNEAQLDKSGLPSDRFFAERPEGSVSTLKIQRTQQEDSAVYLCASSLGNEKLFFGSGTQLSVL.

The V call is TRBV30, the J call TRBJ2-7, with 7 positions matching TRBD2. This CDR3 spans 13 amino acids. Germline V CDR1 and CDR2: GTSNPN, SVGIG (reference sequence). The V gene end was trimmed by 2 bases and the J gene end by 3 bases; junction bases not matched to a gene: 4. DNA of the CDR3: TGTGCCTGGAGTAGCGGGGCGGGCTACGAGCAGTACTTC. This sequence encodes CAWSSGAGYEQYF.

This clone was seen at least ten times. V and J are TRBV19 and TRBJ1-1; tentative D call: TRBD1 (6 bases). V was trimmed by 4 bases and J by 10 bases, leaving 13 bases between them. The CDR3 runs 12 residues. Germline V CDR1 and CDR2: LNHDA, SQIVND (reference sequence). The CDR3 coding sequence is TGTGCCAGTAGTAACACAGGGTGGGGAGCTTTCTTT. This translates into CASSNTGWGAFF.

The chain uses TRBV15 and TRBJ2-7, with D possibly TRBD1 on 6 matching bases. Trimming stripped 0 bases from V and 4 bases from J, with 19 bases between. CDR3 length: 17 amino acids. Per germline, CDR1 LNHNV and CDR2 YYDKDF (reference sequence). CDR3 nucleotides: TGTGCCACCAGCAGAGATCCCGGACAGCCGCCCTGGTACGAGCAGTACGTC. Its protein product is CATSRDPGQPPWYEQYV.

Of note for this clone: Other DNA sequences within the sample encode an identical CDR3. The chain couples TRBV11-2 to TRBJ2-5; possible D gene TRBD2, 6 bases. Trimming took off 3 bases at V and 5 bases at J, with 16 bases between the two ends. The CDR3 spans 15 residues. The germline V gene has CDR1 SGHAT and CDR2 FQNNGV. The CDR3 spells CASSFGTSRRETQYF. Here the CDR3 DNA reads TGTGCCAGCAGCTTTGGGACTTCTCGCCGTGAGACCCAGTACTTC.

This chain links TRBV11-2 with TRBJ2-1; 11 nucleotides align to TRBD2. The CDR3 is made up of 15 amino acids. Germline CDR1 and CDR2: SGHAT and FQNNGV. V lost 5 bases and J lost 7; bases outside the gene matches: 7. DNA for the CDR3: TGTGCCAGCAGCCAGCTAGCGGGGGGCGGGAATGAGCAGTTCTTC. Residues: CASSQLAGGGNEQFF.

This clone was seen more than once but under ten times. In DNA form, the CDR3 reads TGTGCCACCAGCAGAGATCTCGGGGGTCCCTATGGCTACACCTTC. Translating gives CATSRDLGGPYGYTF. The J gene is TRBJ1-2, the V gene TRBV15; perhaps TRBD1 as D (5 bases). CDR3 length: 15 amino acids. Trimming left V 0 bases short and J 4 bases short, with 12 bases between. Germline values: CDR1 LNHNV, CDR2 YYDKDF (reference sequence).

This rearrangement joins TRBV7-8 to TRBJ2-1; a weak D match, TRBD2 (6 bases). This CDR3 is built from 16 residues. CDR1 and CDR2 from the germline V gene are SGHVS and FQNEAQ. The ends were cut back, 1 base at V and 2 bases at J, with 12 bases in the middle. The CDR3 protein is CASSLVGGAPYNEQFF. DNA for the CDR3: TGTGCCAGCAGCTTAGTTGGAGGGGCCCCCTACAATGAGCAGTTCTTC.

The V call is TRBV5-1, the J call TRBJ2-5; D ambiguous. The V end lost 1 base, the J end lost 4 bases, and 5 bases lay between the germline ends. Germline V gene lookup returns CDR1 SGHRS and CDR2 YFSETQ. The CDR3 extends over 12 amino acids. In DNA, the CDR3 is TGCGCCAGCAGCTTGACCAGAGAGACCCAGTACTTC. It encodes CASSLTRETQYF.

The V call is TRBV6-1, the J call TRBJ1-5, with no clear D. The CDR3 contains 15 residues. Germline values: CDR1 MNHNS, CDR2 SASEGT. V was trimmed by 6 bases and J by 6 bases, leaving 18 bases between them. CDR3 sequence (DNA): TGTGCCAGCAGCGCCGAGGGTCTCTGGGGTCAGCCCCAGCATTTT. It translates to CASSAEGLWGQPQHF.

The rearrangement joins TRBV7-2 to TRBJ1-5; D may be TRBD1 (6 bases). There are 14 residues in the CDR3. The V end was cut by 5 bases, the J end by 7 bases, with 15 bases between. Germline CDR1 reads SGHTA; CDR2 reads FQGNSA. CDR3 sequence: CASSLGQRGQPQHF. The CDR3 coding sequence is TGTGCCAGCAGCCTTGGACAGAGGGGCCAGCCCCAGCATTTT.

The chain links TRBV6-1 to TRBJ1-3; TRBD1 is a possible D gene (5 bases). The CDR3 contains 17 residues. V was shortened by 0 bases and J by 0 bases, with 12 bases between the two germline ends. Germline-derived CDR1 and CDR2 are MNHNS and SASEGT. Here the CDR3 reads CASSEAHGGSSGNTIYF. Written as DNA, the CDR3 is TGTGCCAGCAGTGAAGCGCATGGGGGTTCCTCTGGAAACACCATATATTTT.

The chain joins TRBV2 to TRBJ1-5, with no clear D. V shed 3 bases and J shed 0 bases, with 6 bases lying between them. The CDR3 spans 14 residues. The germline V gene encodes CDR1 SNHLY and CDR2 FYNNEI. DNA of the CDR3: TGTGCCAGCAGTGAGACACGTAGCAATCAGCCCCAGCATTTT. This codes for CASSETRSNQPQHF. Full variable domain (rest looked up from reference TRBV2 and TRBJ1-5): EPEVTQTPSHQVTQMGQEVILRCVPISNHLYFYWYRQILGQKVEFLVSFYNNEISEKSEIFDDQFSVERPDGSNFTLKIRSTKLEDSAMYFCASSETRSNQPQHFGDGTRLSIL.

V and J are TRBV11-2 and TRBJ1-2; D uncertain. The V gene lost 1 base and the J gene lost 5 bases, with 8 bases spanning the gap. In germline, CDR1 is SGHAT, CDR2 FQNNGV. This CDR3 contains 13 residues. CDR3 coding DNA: TGTGCCAGCAGCTTAGGTGTCGGTTATGGCTACACCTTC. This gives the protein CASSLGVGYGYTF.